The clone carrying this T cell receptor beta chain came up a few times. Its specificity is not known. Trimming took 0 bases from V and 8 from J; bases not matched to a gene: 12. This CDR3 is built from 16 residues. CDR1 and CDR2 (germline): MNHEY, SVGEGT. This specimen belongs to a study of regulatory T cells in long-lasting Graves disease. Time point noted: newly diagnosed GD, antithyroid drugs for less than 3 months. With RNA extracted from PBMCs as input, the TCR library was made. In Xi'an, China, an endocrinology department was the source of patients. Notes on the study in general: The study found TRBV28, TRBJ1-2 and TRBJ2-5 favored in persistent disease. TCR diversity was lower in persistent than newly diagnosed Graves' disease.

Arm-PCR of CDR3 regions and iRepertoire HTBI primers were used to build TCR beta libraries. TCRdb re-called the multiplex PCR reads with MiXCR, one entry per CDR3 protein. The sample carries roughly 530,000 distinct CDR3 sequences, 15% to 20% recorded once. The sample was also linked to a second study, of T cells in Graves' hyperthyroidism and ophthalmopathy. From that study: First-round RT-PCR targeting the TCR CDR3 was performed with the HTBI primer set.

The chain carries TRBV6-2 or TRBV6-3 and TRBJ1-2; TRBD1 aligns across 7 bases. This sequence originates from a woman aged 35-65 years with Graves disease. The starting material was peripheral blood mononuclear cells (PBMCs), obtained at new diagnosis, from a patient treated with antithyroid drugs. CDR3 residues: CASSYSETGSLGGYTF. CDR3 nucleotides: TGTGCCAGCAGTTACTCGGAGACAGGGAGTTTAGGGGGCTACACCTTC.